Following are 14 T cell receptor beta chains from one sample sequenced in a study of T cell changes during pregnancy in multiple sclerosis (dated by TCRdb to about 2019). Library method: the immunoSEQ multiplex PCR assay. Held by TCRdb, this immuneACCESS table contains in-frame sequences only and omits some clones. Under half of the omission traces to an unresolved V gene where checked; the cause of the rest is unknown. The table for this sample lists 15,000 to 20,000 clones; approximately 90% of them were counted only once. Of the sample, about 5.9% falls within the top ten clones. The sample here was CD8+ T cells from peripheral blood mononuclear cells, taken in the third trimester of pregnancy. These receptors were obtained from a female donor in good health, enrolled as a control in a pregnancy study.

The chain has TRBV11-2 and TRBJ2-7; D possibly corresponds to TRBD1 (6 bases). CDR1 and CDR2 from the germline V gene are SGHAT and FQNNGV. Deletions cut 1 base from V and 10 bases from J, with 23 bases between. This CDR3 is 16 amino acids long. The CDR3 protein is CASSLARMVTGFSQYF. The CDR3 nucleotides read TGTGCCAGCAGCTTAGCCCGAATGGTCACAGGGTTCTCTCAGTACTTC.

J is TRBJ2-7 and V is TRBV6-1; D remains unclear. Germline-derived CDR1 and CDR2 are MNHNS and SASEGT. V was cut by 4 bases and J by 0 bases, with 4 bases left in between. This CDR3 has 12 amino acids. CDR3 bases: TGTGCCAGCAGTGCCCACTCCTACGAGCAGTACTTC. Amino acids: CASSAHSYEQYF.

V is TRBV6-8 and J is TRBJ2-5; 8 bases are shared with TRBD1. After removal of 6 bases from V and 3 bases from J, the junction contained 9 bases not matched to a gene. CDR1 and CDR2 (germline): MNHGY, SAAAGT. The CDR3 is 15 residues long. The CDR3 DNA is TGTGCCAGCAGAGAAGACAGGGGCCGAAAAGAGACCCAGTACTTC. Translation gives CASREDRGRKETQYF.

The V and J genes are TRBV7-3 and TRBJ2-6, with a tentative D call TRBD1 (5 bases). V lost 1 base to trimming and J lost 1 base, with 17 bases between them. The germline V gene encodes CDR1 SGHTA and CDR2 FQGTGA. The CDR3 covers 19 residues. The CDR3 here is CASSLKENGPGSGANVLTF. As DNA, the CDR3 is TGTGCCAGCAGCTTAAAGGAGAATGGGCCAGGGTCTGGGGCCAACGTCCTGACTTTC. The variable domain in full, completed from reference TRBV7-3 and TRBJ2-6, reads GAGVSQTPSNKVTEKGKYVELRCDPISGHTALYWYRQSLGQGPEFLIYFQGTGAADDSGLPNDRFFAVRPEGSVSTLKIQRTERGDSAVYLCASSLKENGPGSGANVLTFGAGSRLTVL.

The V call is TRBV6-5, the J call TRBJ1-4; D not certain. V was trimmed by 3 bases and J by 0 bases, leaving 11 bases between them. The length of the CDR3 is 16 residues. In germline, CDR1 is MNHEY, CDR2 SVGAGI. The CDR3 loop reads CASSYSPEATNEKLFF. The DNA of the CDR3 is TGTGCCAGCAGTTATTCGCCGGAGGCAACTAATGAAAAACTGTTTTTT.

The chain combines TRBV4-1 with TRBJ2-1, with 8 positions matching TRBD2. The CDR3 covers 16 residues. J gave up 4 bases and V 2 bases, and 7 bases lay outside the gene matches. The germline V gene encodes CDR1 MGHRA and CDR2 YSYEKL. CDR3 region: CASSQRAGGLYNEQFF. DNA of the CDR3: TGCGCCAGCAGCCAAAGGGCGGGGGGACTATACAATGAGCAGTTCTTC.

The CDR3: CASSFPRGEGNSPLHF. CDR3 DNA sequence: TGTGCCAGCAGCTTTCCCAGGGGAGAGGGAAATTCACCCCTCCACTTT. V and J are TRBV7-8 and TRBJ1-6, with D perhaps TRBD1 (6 bases). CDR1 SGHVS and CDR2 FQNEAQ come from the germline V gene. There are 16 residues in the CDR3. The V end was cut by 3 bases, the J end by 7 bases, with 16 bases between.

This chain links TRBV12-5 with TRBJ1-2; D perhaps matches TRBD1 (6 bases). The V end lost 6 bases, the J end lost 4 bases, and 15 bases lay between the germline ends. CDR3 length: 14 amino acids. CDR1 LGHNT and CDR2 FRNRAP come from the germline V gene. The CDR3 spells CASGGGQKGYGYTF. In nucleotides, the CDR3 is TGTGCTAGTGGGGGGGGGCAGAAAGGCTATGGCTACACCTTC. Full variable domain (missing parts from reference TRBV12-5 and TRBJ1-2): DARVTQTPRHKVTEMGQEVTMRCQPILGHNTVFWYRQTMMQGLELLAYFRNRAPLDDSGMPKDRFSAEMPDATLATLKIQPSEPRDSAVYFCASGGGQKGYGYTFGSGTRLTVV.

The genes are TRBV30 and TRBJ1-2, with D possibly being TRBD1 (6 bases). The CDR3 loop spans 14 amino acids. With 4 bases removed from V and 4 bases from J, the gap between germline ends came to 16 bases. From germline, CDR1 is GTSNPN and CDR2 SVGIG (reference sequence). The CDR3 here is CAWTSGGHSYGYTF. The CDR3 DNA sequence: TGTGCCTGGACCAGCGGGGGGCATAGCTATGGCTACACCTTC.

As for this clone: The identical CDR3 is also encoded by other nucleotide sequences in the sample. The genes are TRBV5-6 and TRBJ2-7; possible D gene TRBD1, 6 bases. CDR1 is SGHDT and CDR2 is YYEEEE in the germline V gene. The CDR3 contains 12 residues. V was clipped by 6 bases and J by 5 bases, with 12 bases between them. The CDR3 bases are TGTGCCAGCAATACAGGGTTAAACGAGCAGTACTTC. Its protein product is CASNTGLNEQYF.

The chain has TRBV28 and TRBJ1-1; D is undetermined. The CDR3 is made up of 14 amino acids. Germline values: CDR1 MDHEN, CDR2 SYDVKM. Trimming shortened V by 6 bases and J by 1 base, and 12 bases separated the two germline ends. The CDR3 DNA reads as TGTGCCAGCAGCTTACTTCCCCCGAACACTGAAGCTTTCTTT. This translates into CASSLLPPNTEAFF.

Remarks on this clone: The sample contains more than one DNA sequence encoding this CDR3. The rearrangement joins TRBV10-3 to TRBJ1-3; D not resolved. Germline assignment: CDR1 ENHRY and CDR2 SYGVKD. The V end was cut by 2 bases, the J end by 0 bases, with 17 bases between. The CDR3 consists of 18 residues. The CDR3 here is CAISEPGALFLSGNTIYF. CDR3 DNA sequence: TGTGCCATCAGTGAGCCAGGCGCCCTCTTCCTCTCTGGAAACACCATATATTTT.

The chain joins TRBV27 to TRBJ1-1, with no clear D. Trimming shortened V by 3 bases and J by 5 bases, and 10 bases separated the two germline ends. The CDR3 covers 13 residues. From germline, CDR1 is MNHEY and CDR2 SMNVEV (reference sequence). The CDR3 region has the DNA TGTGCCAGCAGTTTGACGAGAGGGACTGAAGCTTTCTTT. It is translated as CASSLTRGTEAFF.

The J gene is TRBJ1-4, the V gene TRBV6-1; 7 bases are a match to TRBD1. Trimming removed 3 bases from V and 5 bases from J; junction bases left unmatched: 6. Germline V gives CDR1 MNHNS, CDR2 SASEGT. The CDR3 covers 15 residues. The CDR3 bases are TGTGCCAGCAGTGACTTGGGACAGCAGAATGAAAAACTGTTTTTT. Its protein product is CASSDLGQQNEKLFF.